The 12 T cell receptor beta chains below all came from one sample that was sequenced in a study of blood T cells in healthy people across ages. A second PCR of roughly 7 to 11 cycles used a sample-barcoded 5' primer and a J-beta primer mix. TCRdb reanalysed the 5' RACE reads using MiXCR and keeps one entry per CDR3 protein. The data show around 1,900,000 distinct CDR3 sequences, 30% to 40% seen once. The specimen was blood. All receptors come from a human donor in good health.

This chain connects TRBV6-1 to TRBJ1-1; D may be TRBD1 (6 bases). This CDR3 spans 13 amino acids. The V end lost 3 bases, the J end lost 5 bases, and 10 bases lay between the germline ends. Germline V gene sequence: CDR1 MNHNS, CDR2 SASEGT. CDR3 sequence reads: CASSEDSWTEAFF. The CDR3 DNA is TGTGCCAGCAGTGAGGACAGCTGGACTGAAGCTTTCTTT.

This clonotype was counted only a few times. This sequence joins TRBV9 and TRBJ2-1; 11 nucleotides agree with TRBD2. This CDR3 has 17 residues. The germline gives CDR1 SGDLS, CDR2 YYNGEE. After removal of 0 bases from V and 9 bases from J, the junction contained 11 bases not matched to a gene. In nucleotides, the CDR3 is TGTGCCAGCAGCGTAGCTGGGATTAGCGGGGGGGCCGGTGAGCAGTTCTTC. It codes for CASSVAGISGGAGEQFF.

The chain is built from TRBV3-1 and TRBJ1-5; D uncertain. Trimming pared 2 bases from V and 3 bases from J, leaving 5 bases between. The CDR3 is 13 residues long. Germline loops: CDR1 LGHDT, CDR2 YNNKEL (reference sequence). CDR3 nucleotide sequence: TGTGCCAGCAGCCAACGCAACAATCAGCCCCAGCATTTT. Translating it yields CASSQRNNQPQHF.

This clonotype came up once. DNA for the CDR3: TGCAGTGCGAACGGGCCGGGGGCGCAAAGCTCCTACGAGCAGTACTTC. It translates to CSANGPGAQSSYEQYF. The V call is TRBV20-1, the J call TRBJ2-7; D possibly uses TRBD1 or TRBD2 (6 bases each). Germline assignment: CDR1 DFQATT and CDR2 SNEGSKA (reference sequence). CDR3 length equals 16 residues. V was shortened by 6 bases and J by 0 bases, with 21 bases between the two germline ends.

There are many counts of this clonotype. The J gene is TRBJ2-7, the V gene TRBV28; 8 nucleotides line up with TRBD1. Germline CDR1 MDHEN, CDR2 SYDVKM. The V gene end was trimmed by 6 bases and the J gene end by 4 bases; junction bases not matched to a gene: 8. The CDR3 runs to 14 residues. The CDR3 DNA is TGTGCCAGCAGCCCGGGACAGGCACCATACGAGCAGTACTTC. It is translated as CASSPGQAPYEQYF.

The V call is TRBV7-6, the J call TRBJ1-4; D is undetermined. The length of the CDR3 is 13 residues. The germline V and J ends were trimmed by 7 bases and 4 bases, with 10 bases remaining between them. CDR1 is SGHVS, CDR2 FNYEAQ, per germline. The CDR3 loop reads CASNPWVNEKLFF. The CDR3 DNA reads as TGTGCCAGCAACCCCTGGGTTAATGAAAAACTGTTTTTT.

In the case of this clonotype: Possible read error: a much larger clone is one base away. CDR3 amino acids: CAIPTESYEQYF. CDR3 DNA sequence: TGTGCCATTCCTACTGAATCCTACGAGCAGTACTTC. The rearrangement links TRBV10-3 to TRBJ2-7; D is uncertain. This CDR3 contains 12 residues. CDR1 is ENHRY and CDR2 is SYGVKD in the germline V gene. Trimming took off 9 bases at V and 1 base at J, with 10 bases between the two ends.

This clonotype has a handful of counts. This rearrangement joins TRBV6-2 or TRBV6-3 to TRBJ1-2; D is possibly TRBD1 (5 bases). Trimming removed 4 bases from V and 7 bases from J, with 13 bases in between. Germline V gene lookup returns CDR1 MNHEY and CDR2 SVGEGT. The CDR3 runs 13 residues. The CDR3 reads CASSWTSRAGYTF. The CDR3 coding sequence is TGTGCCAGCAGTTGGACGAGCAGGGCTGGCTACACCTTC.

This clonotype showed up just a few times. V is TRBV2 and J is TRBJ2-1; 7 bases map to TRBD2. Germline V gives CDR1 SNHLY, CDR2 FYNNEI. The CDR3 sequence is 13 residues long. V was clipped by 4 bases and J by 9 bases; unmatched bases: 6. Written as DNA, the CDR3 is TGTGCCAGCAGTGCCCTTACGGGGGGTGAGCAGTTCTTC. Translated: CASSALTGGEQFF.

The gene calls are TRBV21-1 and TRBJ2-7; the D call of TRBD1 is as the table states it, not checked on the DNA. TRBV21-1 is listed as a pseudogene. The CDR3 totals 15 residues. The CDR3 reads CASSKPGDRVYEQYF. The DNA of the CDR3 is TGTGCCAGCAGCAAACCGGGGGACAGGGTTTACGAGCAGTACTTC.

J is TRBJ2-3 and V is TRBV5-4; D remains unclear. The CDR3 contains 14 residues. V lost 4 bases and J 0 bases, leaving 9 bases between the germline ends. Looked up from germline, CDR1 is SGHNT and CDR2 is YYREEE (reference sequence). As DNA, the CDR3 is TGTGCCAGCAGCCCGGTCCCCAGCACAGATACGCAGTATTTT. Residues: CASSPVPSTDTQYF.

V and J are TRBV5-6 and TRBJ1-1; TRBD1 is a possible D gene (5 bases). The length of the CDR3 is 13 residues. Germline loops: CDR1 SGHDT, CDR2 YYEEEE. Trimming removed 2 bases from V and 5 bases from J, with 10 bases in between. CDR3 amino acids: CASSFEGRTEAFF. The CDR3 coding sequence is TGTGCCAGCAGCTTCGAGGGGCGGACTGAAGCTTTCTTT.